This TCR beta chain was recorded in a study of beta chain features in type 1 diabetes. The investigators reverse transcribed all of the isolated RNA, so they sequenced expressed TCRB transcripts. About 3.57 million reads were obtained on average from naive, central memory and regulatory T cell samples. The protocol was immunoSEQ multiplex PCR, while the TCRdb copy is restricted to in-frame clones and leaves out a portion. The sample shows approximately 600,000 clones, roughly 12% of them seen only once. V was pared by 0 bases and J by 10 bases, with 12 bases between. The CDR3 contains 13 residues. The V gene's germline CDR1 is LNHNV and CDR2 YYDKDF (reference sequence). By way of CD45RO/CCR7/CD25/CD127/CD95/CD27, the CD4+ regulatory, stem cell-like memory, central memory and naive cells were sorted. Each sorted population was over 98% pure. Findings and limits, study-wide: A moderate, significant TCRB CDR3 shortening appeared in type 1 diabetes across four CD4+ subsets. PCR might favor shorter templates, equally in patients and controls.

This clone was counted between two and nine times. Its antigen is unknown. Sequencing input: naive CD4+ T cells from blood. The receptor was derived from a man aged 25-45 years with type 1 diabetes. The chain joins TRBV15 to TRBJ1-2, with D perhaps TRBD1 (6 bases). DNA of the CDR3: TGTGCCACCAGCAGAGATGGCCAGGGGAACTACACCTTC. Amino acids: CATSRDGQGNYTF.